This T cell receptor (beta chain) was sequenced in a study of Graves' ophthalmopathy and Graves' hyperthyroidism. This clonotype occurred many times. Its antigen is still unknown. Study-level findings and limits: Among expanded thyroid clonotypes above 0.001 frequency, most also occurred in blood.

RNA transcripts served as template for amplifying TCR beta CDR3 sequences. An opening RT-PCR round employed HTBI primers and preceded a second-round multiplex PCR. TCRdb reprocessed the multiplex PCR reads via MiXCR and lists one record per CDR3 protein. The table has nearly 400,000 distinct CDR3 sequences, around 19% seen once; the top ten hold roughly 1.6%. V lost 7 bases and J lost 8, with 21 bases in between. The CDR3 is 14 amino acids. Germline V gene data show CDR1 as MDHEN and CDR2 as SYDVKM. This TCR was recovered from a woman younger than 30 with Graves' ophthalmopathy. The sequenced material came from peripheral blood. This chain uses TRBV28 with TRBJ2-7; maybe TRBD1 (5 bases). The CDR3: CASTPSAGYNKQYF. CDR3 coding DNA: TGTGCCAGCACTCCCTCGGCAGGGTATAATAAGCAGTACTTC.